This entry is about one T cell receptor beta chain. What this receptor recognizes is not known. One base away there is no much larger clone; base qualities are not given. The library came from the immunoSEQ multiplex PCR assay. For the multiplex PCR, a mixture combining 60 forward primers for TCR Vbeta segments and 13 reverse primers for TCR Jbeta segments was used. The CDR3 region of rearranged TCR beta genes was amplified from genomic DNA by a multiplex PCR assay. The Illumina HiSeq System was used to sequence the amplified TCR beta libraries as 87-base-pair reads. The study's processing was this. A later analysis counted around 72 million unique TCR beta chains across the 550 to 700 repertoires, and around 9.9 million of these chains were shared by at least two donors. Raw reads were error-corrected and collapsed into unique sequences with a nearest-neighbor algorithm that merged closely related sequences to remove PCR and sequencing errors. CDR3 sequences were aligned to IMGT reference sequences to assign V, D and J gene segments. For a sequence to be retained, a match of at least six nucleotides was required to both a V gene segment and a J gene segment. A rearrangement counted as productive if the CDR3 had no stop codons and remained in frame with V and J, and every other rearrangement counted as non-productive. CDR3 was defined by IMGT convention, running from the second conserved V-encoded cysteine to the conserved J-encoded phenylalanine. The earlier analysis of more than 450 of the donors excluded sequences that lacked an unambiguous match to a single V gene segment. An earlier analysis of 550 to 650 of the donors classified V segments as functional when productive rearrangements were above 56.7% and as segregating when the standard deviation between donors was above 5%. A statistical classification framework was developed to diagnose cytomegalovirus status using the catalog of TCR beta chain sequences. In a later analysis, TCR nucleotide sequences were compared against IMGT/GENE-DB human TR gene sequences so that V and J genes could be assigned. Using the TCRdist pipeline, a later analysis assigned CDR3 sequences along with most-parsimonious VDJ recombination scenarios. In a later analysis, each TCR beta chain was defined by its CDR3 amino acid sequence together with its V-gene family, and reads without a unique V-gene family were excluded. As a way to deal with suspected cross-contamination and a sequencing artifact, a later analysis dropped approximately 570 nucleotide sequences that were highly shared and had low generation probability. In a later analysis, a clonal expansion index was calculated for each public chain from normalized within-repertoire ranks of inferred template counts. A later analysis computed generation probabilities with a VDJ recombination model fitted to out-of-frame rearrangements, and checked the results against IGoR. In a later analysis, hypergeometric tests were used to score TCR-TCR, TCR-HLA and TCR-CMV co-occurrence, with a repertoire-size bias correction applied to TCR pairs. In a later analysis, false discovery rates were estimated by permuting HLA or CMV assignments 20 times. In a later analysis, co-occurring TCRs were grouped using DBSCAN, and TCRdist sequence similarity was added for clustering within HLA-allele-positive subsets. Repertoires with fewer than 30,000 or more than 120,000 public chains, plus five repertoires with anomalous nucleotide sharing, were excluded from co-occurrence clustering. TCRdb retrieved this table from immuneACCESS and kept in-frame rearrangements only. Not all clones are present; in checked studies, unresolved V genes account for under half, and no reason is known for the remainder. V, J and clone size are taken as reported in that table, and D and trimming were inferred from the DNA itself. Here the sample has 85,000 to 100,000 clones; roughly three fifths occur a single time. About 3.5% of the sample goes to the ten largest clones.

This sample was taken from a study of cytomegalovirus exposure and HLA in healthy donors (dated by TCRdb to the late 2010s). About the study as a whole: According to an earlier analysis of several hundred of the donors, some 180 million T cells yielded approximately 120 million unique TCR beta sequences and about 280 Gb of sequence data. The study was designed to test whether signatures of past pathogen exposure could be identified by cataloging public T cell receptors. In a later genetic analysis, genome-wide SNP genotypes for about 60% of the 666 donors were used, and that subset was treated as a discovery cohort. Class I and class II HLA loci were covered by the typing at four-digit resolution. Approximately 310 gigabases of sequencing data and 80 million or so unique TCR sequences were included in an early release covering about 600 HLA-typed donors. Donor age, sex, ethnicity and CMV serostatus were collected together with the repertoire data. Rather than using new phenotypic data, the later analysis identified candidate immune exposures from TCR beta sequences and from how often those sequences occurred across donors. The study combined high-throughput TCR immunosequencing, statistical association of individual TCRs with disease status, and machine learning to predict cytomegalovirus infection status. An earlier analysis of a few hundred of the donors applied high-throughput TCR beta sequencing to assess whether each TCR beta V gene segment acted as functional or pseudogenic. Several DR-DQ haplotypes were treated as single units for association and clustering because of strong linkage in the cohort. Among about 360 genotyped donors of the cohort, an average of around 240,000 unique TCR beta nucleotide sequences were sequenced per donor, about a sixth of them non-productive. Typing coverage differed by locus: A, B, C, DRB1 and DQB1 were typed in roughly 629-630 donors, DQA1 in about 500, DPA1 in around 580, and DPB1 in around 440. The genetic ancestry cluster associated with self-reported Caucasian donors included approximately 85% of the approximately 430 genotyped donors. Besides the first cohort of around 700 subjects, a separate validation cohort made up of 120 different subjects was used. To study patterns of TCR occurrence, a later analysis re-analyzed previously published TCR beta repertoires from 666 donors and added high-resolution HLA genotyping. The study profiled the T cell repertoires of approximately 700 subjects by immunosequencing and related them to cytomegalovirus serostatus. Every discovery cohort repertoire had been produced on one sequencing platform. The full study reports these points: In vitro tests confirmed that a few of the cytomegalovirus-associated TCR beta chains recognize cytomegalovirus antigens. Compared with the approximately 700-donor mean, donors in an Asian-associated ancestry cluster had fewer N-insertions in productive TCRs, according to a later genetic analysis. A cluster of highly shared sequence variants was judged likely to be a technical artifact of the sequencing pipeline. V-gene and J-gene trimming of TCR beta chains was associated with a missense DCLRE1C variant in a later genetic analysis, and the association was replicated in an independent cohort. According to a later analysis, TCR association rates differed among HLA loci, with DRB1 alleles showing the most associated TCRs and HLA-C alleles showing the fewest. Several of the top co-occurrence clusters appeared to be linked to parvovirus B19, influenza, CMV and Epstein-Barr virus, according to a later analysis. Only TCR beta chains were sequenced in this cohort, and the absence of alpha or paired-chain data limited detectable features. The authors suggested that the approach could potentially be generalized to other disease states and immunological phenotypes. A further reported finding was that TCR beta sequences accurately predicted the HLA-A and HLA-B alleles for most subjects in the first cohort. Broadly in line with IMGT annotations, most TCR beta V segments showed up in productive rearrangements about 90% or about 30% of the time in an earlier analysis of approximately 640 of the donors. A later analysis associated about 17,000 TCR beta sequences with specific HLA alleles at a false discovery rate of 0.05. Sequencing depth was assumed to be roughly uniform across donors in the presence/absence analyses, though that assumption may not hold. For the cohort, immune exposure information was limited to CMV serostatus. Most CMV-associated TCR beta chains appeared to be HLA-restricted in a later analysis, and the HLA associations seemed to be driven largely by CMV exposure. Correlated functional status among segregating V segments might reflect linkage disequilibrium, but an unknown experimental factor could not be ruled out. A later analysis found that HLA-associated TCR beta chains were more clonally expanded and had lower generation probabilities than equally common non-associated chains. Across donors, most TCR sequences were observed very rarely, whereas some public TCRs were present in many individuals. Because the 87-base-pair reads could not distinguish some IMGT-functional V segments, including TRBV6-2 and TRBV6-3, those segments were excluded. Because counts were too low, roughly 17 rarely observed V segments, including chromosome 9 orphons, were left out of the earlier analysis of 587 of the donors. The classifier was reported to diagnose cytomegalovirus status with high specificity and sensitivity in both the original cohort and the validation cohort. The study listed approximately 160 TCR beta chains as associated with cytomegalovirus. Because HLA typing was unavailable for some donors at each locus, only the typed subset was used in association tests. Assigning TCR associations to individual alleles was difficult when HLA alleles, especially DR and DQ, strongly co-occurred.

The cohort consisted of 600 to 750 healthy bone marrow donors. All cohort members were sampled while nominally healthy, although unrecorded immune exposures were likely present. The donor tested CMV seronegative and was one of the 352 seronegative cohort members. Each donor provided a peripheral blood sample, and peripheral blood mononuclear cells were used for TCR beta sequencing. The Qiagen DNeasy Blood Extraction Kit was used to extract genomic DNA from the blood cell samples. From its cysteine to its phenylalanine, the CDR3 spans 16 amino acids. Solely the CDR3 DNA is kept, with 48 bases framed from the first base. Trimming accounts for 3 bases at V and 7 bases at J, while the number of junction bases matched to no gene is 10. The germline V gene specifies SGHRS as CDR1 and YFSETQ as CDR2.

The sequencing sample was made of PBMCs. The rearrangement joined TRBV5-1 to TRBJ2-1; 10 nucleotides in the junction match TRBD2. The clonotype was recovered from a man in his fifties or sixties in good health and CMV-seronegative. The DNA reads TGCGCCAGCAGCTCTAACCTAGCGGGAGTGGGGAATGAGCAGTTCTTC. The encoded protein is CASSSNLAGVGNEQFF.